The rows below give T cell receptor beta chains drawn from one sample of a study of cytomegalovirus exposure and HLA in healthy donors. Generated by immunoSEQ multiplex PCR, the TCRdb table keeps only in-frame clones and is missing some. The sample carries roughly 68,000 clones, roughly 80% recorded once. Sequencing used PBMCs. These receptors originate from a male donor in good health and CMV-seropositive. Both conserved end residues are part of each CDR3. The D gene is left open where the match is weak. Some rows mark clone size as missing; the rest say once, few, many or name a class of expanded clone.

TRBV9	NA	TRBD1	TRBJ2-1	CASSRQGILYNEQFF	TGTGCCAGCAGCAGACAGGGTATTCTCTACAATGAGCAGTTCTTC
TRBV2	NA	NA	TRBJ1-5	CASSEEGVGQPQHF	TGTGCCAGCAGTGAAGAAGGGGTGGGCCAGCCCCAGCATTTT
TRBV2	NA	TRBD1	TRBJ1-5	CASSVTGGHQPQHF	TGTGCCAGCAGTGTCACAGGGGGTCATCAGCCCCAGCATTTT
TRBV4-3	NA	TRBD2	TRBJ2-1	CASRPQRGGLSYNEQFF	TGCGCCAGCAGGCCCCAGCGGGGGGGCCTGTCCTACAATGAGCAGTTCTTC
TRBV5-1	NA	TRBD1	TRBJ2-3	CASSLQGAGTDTQYF	TGCGCCAGCAGCTTACAGGGGGCAGGGACAGATACGCAGTATTTT
TRBV6-1	NA	TRBD1	TRBJ1-2	CASSPPQDRVYGYTF	TGTGCCAGCAGCCCCCCCCAGGACAGGGTCTATGGCTACACCTTC
TRBV13	NA	TRBD2	TRBJ2-1	CASYGAEGLAGRDEQFF	TGTGCCAGCTACGGGGCGGAGGGGCTAGCGGGAAGGGATGAGCAGTTCTTC
TRBV7-3	NA	NA	TRBJ2-2	CASSPRVGDTGELFF	TGTGCCAGCAGCCCTAGGGTAGGGGACACCGGGGAGCTGTTTTTT
TRBV9	NA	NA	TRBJ1-2	CASSGGRGSTF	TGTGCCAGCAGCGGAGGAAGAGGGTCCACCTTC
TRBV29-1	NA	NA	TRBJ2-5	CSVRSDSRETQYF	TGCAGCGTTCGGAGTGACAGTAGAGAGACCCAGTACTTC
TRBV6-1	few	TRBD2	TRBJ2-2	CASSENAGDTGELFF	TGTGCCAGCAGTGAGAACGCGGGGGACACCGGGGAGCTGTTTTTT
TRBV5-6	NA	TRBD1	TRBJ2-7	CASSTGQGNNEQYF	TGTGCCAGCAGCACGGGACAGGGGAACAACGAGCAGTACTTC
TRBV9	NA	NA	TRBJ2-1	CASSVGLAVSSYNEQFF	TGTGCCAGCAGCGTAGGATTAGCGGTGAGCTCCTACAATGAGCAGTTCTTC
TRBV5-6	NA	NA	TRBJ1-2	CASSPELQGNYGYTF	TGTGCCAGCAGTCCCGAACTGCAGGGTAACTATGGCTACACCTTC
TRBV28	NA	TRBD1	TRBJ1-5	CASRMAGGSNQPQHF	TGTGCCAGCAGGATGGCAGGGGGGAGCAATCAGCCCCAGCATTTT
TRBV11-1	NA	TRBD2	TRBJ2-2	CASSLLAGNTGELFF	TGTGCCAGCAGCTTACTAGCGGGCAACACCGGGGAGCTGTTTTTT
TRBV19	NA	TRBD2	TRBJ2-7	CASRSSGGNYEQYF	TGTGCCAGTAGGTCTAGCGGGGGGAACTACGAGCAGTACTTC
TRBV7-2	NA	NA	TRBJ2-7	CASSPVRGYEQYF	TGTGCCAGCAGCCCCGTCCGGGGCTACGAGCAGTACTTC
TRBV19	NA	NA	TRBJ1-1	CASSPTLQGRGAEAFF	TGTGCCAGTAGTCCAACCCTACAGGGTAGAGGAGCTGAAGCTTTCTTT
TRBV4-2	NA	TRBD2	TRBJ2-1	CASSQEGLAGGLAYNEQFF	TGTGCCAGCAGCCAAGAAGGGCTAGCGGGGGGGCTCGCTTACAATGAGCAGTTCTTC
TRBV15	few	TRBD1	TRBJ2-7	CATSRDEGQGQGPYEQYF	TGTGCCACCAGCAGAGATGAAGGTCAGGGACAGGGTCCCTACGAGCAGTACTTC
TRBV5-1	once	NA	TRBJ2-1	CASSTGSYEQFF	TGCGCCAGCAGTACAGGGTCGTATGAGCAGTTCTTC
TRBV19	NA	TRBD1	TRBJ1-5	CASSIRPRMTGGMSNQPQHF	TGTGCCAGTAGTATAAGACCCCGGATGACAGGGGGGATGAGCAATCAGCCCCAGCATTTT
TRBV27	NA	NA	TRBJ1-2	CASSFLSGLNYGYTF	TGTGCCAGCAGTTTCCTTTCGGGACTCAACTATGGCTACACCTTC
TRBV10-3	NA	NA	TRBJ2-7	CAIRIQGEGEQYF	TGTGCCATCAGGATACAGGGGGAGGGCGAGCAGTACTTC
TRBV5-4	NA	TRBD2	TRBJ2-7	CASSLAASGSLFMSYEQYF	TGTGCCAGCAGCTTGGCGGCTAGCGGTAGTTTGTTTATGTCCTACGAGCAGTACTTC
TRBV19	NA	TRBD2	TRBJ2-5	CASSIGQGGRETQYF	TGTGCCAGTAGTATCGGGCAGGGAGGGCGGGAGACCCAGTACTTC
TRBV6-5	NA	NA	TRBJ2-2	CASSYGGLSTGELFF	TGTGCCAGCAGTTACGGGGGGTTAAGCACCGGGGAGCTGTTTTTT
TRBV4-2	NA	TRBD2	TRBJ2-2	CASSQEGSGGASGELFF	TGTGCCAGCAGCCAAGAGGGAAGCGGGGGGGCCTCCGGGGAGCTGTTTTTT
TRBV6-5	NA	TRBD2	TRBJ2-7	CASRGLVNYEQYF	TGTGCCAGCAGGGGACTAGTGAACTACGAGCAGTACTTC
TRBV7-2	NA	TRBD1	TRBJ1-1	CASSLFRGRAFF	TGTGCCAGCAGCTTATTCAGGGGGCGAGCTTTCTTT
TRBV6-1	once	NA	TRBJ1-6	CASSEETANSPLHF	TGTGCCAGCAGTGAAGAGACTGCTAATTCACCCCTCCACTTT
TRBV7-9	NA	NA	TRBJ2-7	CASSLGLGRSEQYF	TGTGCCAGCAGCTTGGGTTTGGGCCGCTCCGAGCAGTACTTC
TRBV5-1	NA	NA	TRBJ1-2	CASSLAQGTNYGYTF	TGCGCCAGCAGCTTGGCTCAGGGAACTAACTATGGCTACACCTTC
TRBV18	NA	TRBD2	TRBJ2-2	CASSPGLAGVDTGELFF	TGTGCCAGCTCACCAGGACTAGCGGGGGTCGACACCGGGGAGCTGTTTTTT
TRBV11-2	NA	TRBD1	TRBJ2-1	CASSYSPQGANNEQFF	TGTGCCAGCAGCTACAGTCCACAGGGGGCGAACAATGAGCAGTTCTTC
TRBV19	few	NA	TRBJ2-1	CASSIALVADEQFF	TGTGCCAGTAGTATAGCCTTAGTAGCTGATGAGCAGTTCTTC
TRBV2	NA	NA	TRBJ1-2	CASIDSNYGYTF	TGTGCCAGCATCGACTCTAACTATGGCTACACCTTC
TRBV6-5	NA	NA	TRBJ1-5	CASSPFGGLRPQHF	TGTGCCAGCAGTCCATTCGGGGGACTGAGGCCCCAGCATTTT
TRBV5-1	once	NA	TRBJ2-7	CASSLVTGSSYEQYF	TGCGCCAGCAGCTTGGTCACAGGGTCTTCCTACGAGCAGTACTTC
TRBV19	NA	TRBD1	TRBJ1-4	CASSPSDRATNEKLFF	TGTGCCAGTAGTCCCTCGGACAGGGCAACTAATGAAAAACTGTTTTTT
TRBV6-1	NA	NA	TRBJ1-3	CASHRVSGNTIYF	TGTGCCAGCCACAGGGTCTCTGGAAACACCATATATTTT
TRBV13	NA	NA	TRBJ1-1	CASSLAGSRTEAFF	TGTGCCAGCAGCTTAGCCGGGTCGAGGACTGAAGCTTTCTTT
TRBV5-1	NA	TRBD1	TRBJ2-7	CASSLDRGSEQYF	TGCGCCAGCAGCTTGGACAGGGGCTCCGAGCAGTACTTC
TRBV6-5	once	NA	TRBJ1-3	CASRGQGNTIYF	TGTGCCAGCCGCGGACAGGGAAACACCATATATTTT
TRBV2	NA	NA	TRBJ1-6	CASSVEQPYNSPLHF	TGTGCCAGCAGTGTTGAACAGCCTTATAATTCACCCCTCCACTTT
TRBV4-1	few	NA	TRBJ1-2	CASSQGEGLGSYGYTF	TGCGCCAGCAGCCAAGGGGAGGGACTAGGAAGTTATGGCTACACCTTC
TRBV21-1	NA	NA	TRBJ1-4	CASSHLTFGPGGVGLFF	TGTGCCAGCAGCCACTTGACCTTCGGCCCCGGAGGCGTTGGACTGTTTTTT
TRBV7-3	NA	NA	TRBJ1-1	CASSLSGGNTEAFF	TGTGCCAGCAGCTTAAGCGGGGGGAACACTGAAGCTTTCTTT